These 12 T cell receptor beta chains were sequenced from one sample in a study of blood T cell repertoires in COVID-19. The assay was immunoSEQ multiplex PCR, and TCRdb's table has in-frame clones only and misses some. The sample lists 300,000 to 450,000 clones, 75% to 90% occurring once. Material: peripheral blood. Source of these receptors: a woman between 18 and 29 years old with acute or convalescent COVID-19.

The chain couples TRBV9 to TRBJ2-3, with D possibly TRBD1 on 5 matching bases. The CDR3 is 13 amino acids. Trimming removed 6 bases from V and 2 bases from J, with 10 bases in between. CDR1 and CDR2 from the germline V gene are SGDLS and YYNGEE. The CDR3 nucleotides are TGTGCCAGCAACCGACAGAACACAGATACGCAGTATTTT. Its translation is CASNRQNTDTQYF.

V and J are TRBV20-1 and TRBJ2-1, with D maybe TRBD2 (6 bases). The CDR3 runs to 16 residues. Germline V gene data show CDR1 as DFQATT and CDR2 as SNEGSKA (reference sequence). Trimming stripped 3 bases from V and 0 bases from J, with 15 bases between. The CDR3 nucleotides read TGCAGTGCTAGTTCCCAACGGGGGAGCTCCTACAATGAGCAGTTCTTC. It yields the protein CSASSQRGSSYNEQFF.

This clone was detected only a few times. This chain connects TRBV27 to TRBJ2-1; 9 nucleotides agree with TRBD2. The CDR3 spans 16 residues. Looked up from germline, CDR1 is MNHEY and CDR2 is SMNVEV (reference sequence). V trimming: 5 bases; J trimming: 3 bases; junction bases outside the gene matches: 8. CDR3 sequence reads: CASSPRLAAYYNEQFF. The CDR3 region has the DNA TGTGCCAGCAGTCCCCGACTAGCGGCCTACTACAATGAGCAGTTCTTC.

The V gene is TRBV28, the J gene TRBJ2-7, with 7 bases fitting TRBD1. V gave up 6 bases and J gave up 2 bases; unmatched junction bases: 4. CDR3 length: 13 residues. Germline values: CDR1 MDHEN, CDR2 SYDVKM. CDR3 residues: CASRTGQTYEQYF. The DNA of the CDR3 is TGTGCCAGCAGAACGGGACAGACCTACGAGCAGTACTTC.

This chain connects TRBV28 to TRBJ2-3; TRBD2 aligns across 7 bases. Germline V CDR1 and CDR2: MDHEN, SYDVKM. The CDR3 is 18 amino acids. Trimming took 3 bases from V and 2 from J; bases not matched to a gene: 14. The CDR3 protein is CASSFAAGAYLTTDTQYF. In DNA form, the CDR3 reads TGTGCCAGCAGTTTTGCCGCGGGAGCCTACCTCACCACAGATACGCAGTATTTT.

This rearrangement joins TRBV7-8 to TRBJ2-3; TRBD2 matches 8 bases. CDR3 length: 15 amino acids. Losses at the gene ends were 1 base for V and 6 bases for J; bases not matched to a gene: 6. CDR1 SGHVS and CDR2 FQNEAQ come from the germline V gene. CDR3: CASSLDGLAADTQYF. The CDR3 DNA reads TGTGCCAGCAGCTTAGACGGACTAGCCGCCGATACGCAGTATTTT.

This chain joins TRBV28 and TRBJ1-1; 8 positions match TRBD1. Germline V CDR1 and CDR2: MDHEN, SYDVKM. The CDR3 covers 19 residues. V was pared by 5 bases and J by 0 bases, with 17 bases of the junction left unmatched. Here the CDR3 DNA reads TGTGCCAGCAGTCCAGGTCCGGGACAGGTATTTATAGTGAACACTGAAGCTTTCTTT. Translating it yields CASSPGPGQVFIVNTEAFF.

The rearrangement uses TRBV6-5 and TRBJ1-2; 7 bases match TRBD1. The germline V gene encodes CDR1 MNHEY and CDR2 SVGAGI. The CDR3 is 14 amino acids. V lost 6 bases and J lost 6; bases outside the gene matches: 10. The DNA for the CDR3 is TGTGCCAGCAGCTCCCCCCGGGACAGAGATGGCTACACCTTC. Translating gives CASSSPRDRDGYTF.

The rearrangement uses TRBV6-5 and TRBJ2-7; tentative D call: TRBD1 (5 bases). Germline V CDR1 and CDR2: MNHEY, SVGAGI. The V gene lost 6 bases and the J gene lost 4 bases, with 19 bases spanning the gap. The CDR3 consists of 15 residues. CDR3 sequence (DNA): TGTGCCAGCAGGCTAGAATTGACAGCCTCTTACGAGCAGTACTTC. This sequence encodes CASRLELTASYEQYF.

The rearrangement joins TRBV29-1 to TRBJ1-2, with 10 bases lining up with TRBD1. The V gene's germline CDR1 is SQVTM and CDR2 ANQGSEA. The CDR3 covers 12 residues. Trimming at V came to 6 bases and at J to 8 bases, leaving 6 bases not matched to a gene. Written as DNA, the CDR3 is TGCAGCGTCCGACAGGGGGCGGGAGGCTACACCTTC. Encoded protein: CSVRQGAGGYTF.

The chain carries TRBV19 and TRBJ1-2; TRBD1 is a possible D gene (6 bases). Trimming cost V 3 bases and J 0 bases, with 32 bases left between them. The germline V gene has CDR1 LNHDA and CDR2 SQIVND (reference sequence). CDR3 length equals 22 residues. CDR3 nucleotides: TGTGCCAGTAGTATCCGTCGGGGATGGACAGACTTCTATTCGTGGGCTAACTATGGCTACACCTTC. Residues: CASSIRRGWTDFYSWANYGYTF.

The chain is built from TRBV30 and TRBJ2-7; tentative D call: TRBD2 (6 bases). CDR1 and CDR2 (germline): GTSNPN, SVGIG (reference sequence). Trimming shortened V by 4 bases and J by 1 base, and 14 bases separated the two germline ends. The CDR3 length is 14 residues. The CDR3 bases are TGTGCCTGGACGGAGGGGATGATGTCCTACGAGCAGTACTTC. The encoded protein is CAWTEGMMSYEQYF.